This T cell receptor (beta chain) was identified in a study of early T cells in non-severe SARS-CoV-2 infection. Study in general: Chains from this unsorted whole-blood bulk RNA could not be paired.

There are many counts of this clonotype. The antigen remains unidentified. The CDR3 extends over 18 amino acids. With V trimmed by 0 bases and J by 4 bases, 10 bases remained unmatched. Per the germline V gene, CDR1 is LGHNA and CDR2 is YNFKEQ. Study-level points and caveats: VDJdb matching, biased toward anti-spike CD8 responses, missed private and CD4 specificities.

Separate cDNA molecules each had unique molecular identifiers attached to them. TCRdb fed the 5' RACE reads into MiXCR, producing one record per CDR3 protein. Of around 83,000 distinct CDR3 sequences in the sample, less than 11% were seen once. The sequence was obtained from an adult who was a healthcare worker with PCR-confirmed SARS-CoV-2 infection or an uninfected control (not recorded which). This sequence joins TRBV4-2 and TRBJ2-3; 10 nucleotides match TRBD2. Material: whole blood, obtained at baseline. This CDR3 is CASSQDGLAGARADTQYF. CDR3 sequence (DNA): TGTGCCAGCAGCCAAGATGGCCTAGCGGGAGCTCGAGCAGATACGCAGTATTTT.